This T cell receptor beta chain is drawn from a study of spatial heterogeneity in lung cancer. MiXCR, run by TCRdb on the 5' RACE reads, gives a single entry per CDR3 protein. The sample records about 120,000 distinct CDR3 sequences, 12% being singletons. This clonotype was recorded a few times. Trimming shortened V by 0 bases and J by 2 bases, and 5 bases separated the two germline ends. This CDR3 comprises 14 residues. Germline V gene data show CDR1 as ENHRY and CDR2 as SYGVKD. As to time point: blood at routine non-recurrence follow-up after resection. Researchers sequenced whole RNA taken from tumor, nontumor lung or frozen PBMC without sorting.

This chain links TRBV10-3 with TRBJ1-5; D gene uncertain. The input for sequencing was PBMCs, taken at follow-up. The TCR sequence derives from a male donor with early-stage non-small cell lung cancer. The CDR3: CAISESEGNQPQHF. CDR3 coding DNA: TGTGCCATCAGTGAGTCCGAAGGCAATCAGCCCCAGCATTTT.